This T cell receptor beta chain was recorded in a study of shared clonotypes between healthy human individuals. Study conclusions and caveats: Non-shared clonotypes were found to have lower generation probabilities than the clonotypes that were shared by all four of the sorted-subset donors.

Replicate sorted-subset PCRs were loaded with around 210 ng DNA, tens of thousands of T cell genomes. Clones were read by immunoSEQ multiplex PCR, and TCRdb kept only the in-frame ones, dropping some. Here the sample spans 950,000 to 1,100,000 clones, 75% being singletons. Of note for this clone: Its specificity is unknown.

Donors comprised only Caucasian adults living in Nashville, Tennessee. CDR1 is MNHEY, CDR2 SMNVEV, per germline (reference sequence). The CDR3 runs 15 residues. V gave up 6 bases and J gave up 1 base; unmatched junction bases: 4. V gene TRBV27 combines with J gene TRBJ2-3, with 10 bases lining up with TRBD1. The TCR originated in a man aged 18 to 35 in good health. Sequenced material: memory CD4+ T cells sorted from blood. Sample subset: CD45RA-negative fraction. The CDR3 DNA reads as TGTGCCAGCAGCCGGGACAGGGGTCGCACAGATACGCAGTATTTT. Its translation is CASSRDRGRTDTQYF.